This TCR beta chain stems from a study of blood T cell repertoires in COVID-19 (dated by TCRdb to 2018 to 2021). The study in broad terms: Collaborator samples came from the United States, Italy and Spain and covered acute and convalescent phases of COVID-19. The material from the prospective study consisted of cDNA or gDNA derived from T cells, B-cell-depleted T cells, or PBMCs. Subjects who had been exposed to COVID-19, were actively infected with it, or had recovered from it provided the deeply sampled blood TCRbeta repertoires that made up the dataset. The repertoires were released in a freely available public database intended as a resource for research on the immune response to SARS-CoV-2. Samples were obtained from the ongoing ImmuneRACE study (first 160 participants) and from about 1,300 subjects provided by 6 global collaborators. A de-identified subject ID, COVID-19 status, age in years and sex were almost always included in the sample metadata. Where HLA class I and class II types were available, the types were taken from metadata supplied by the sample provider, not from assay-based typing.

The immunoSEQ Assay, a bias-controlled multiplex PCR, was used to amplify TCRbeta CDR3 regions from genomic DNA. Under the source paper's analysis protocol: Nucleated cell counts per sample were estimated from amplification of reference gene primers within the assay. To quantify the absolute abundance of each unique TCRbeta CDR3 rearrangement, sequence reads were collapsed and filtered. Productive Simpson clonality was computed per sample as the square root of Simpson's diversity index over productive rearrangements. TCRdb mirrors the immuneACCESS table, restricted to in-frame sequences. Some clones are absent from its copies; in checked studies, under half trace to an unresolved V gene, and the reason for the others is unknown. The V and J calls and the clone size are those of that table, but D and trimming were determined from the DNA. The sample includes approximately 160,000 clones, with roughly 80% observed a single time. 7% to 9% of the sample is held by the ten biggest clonotypes.

Whole blood was collected in K2EDTA tubes by collaborating institutions according to the institutions' own protocols. Collaborator samples were shipped for TCRbeta analysis as frozen whole blood, isolated PBMCs, or DNA extracted from either sample type. V is cut back by 4 bases and J by 3 bases, with 11 bases in the junction unmatched. Including the terminal cysteine and phenylalanine, the CDR3 comprises 16 residues. Of the read, only the CDR3 DNA is kept; its 48 bases are in frame from base 1. Taken from the germline V gene, the CDR1 and CDR2 loops are SGHVS and FQNEAQ. What the authors observed across the whole study: Clinical and demographic metadata were provided uncurated, with the amount varying by source and participant.

In regard to this clone: Which antigen it targets is not known. Base qualities are missing; no much larger clone stands one base away.

The sequence was collected from a man in his 60s with acute or convalescent COVID-19. The chain joins TRBV7-8 to TRBJ2-5; 7 bases in between match TRBD1. Sequencing was carried out using peripheral blood. The bases read TGTGCCAGCAGCTCAAGACAGGGATTGGGGGAAGAGACCCAGTACTTC. Its translation reads: CASSSRQGLGEETQYF.